This TCR beta chain was sequenced in a study of cytomegalovirus exposure and HLA in healthy donors. In the PCR, 60 Vbeta and 13 Jbeta primers were used. Here immunoSEQ multiplex PCR was the method, and the copy in TCRdb shows in-frame clones only, minus some. The sample contains roughly 190,000 clones, roughly 79% of which appear only once. The CDR3 has 15 amino acids. V shed 2 bases and J shed 4 bases, with 16 bases lying between them. The germline CDR1 and CDR2 sequences are SGHNT and YYREEE (reference sequence). Sequences were obtained from PBMCs. The TCR sequence derives from a woman between 18 and 30 years old in good health and CMV-seronegative. The chain combines TRBV5-4 with TRBJ2-7; D is possibly TRBD2 (5 bases). The CDR3 is CASSLLSGSWYEQYF. The CDR3 DNA reads TGTGCCAGCAGCTTACTGTCGGGAAGTTGGTACGAGCAGTACTTC.